This T cell receptor (beta chain) appears in the sequencing data of a study of cytomegalovirus exposure and HLA in healthy donors. Germline lookup yields CDR1 MGHRA and CDR2 YSYEKL. The CDR3 totals 18 residues. V was pared by 6 bases and J by 2 bases, with 16 bases of the junction left unmatched. Primers for the PCR totalled 60 Vbeta and 13 Jbeta. TCRdb's table, derived via immunoSEQ multiplex PCR, lists solely in-frame clones and lacks some. The table records some 150,000 clones, around 10% of them present only once. The TCR was taken from a male donor in good health and CMV-seronegative. The rearrangement joins TRBV4-1 to TRBJ2-3, with 8 bases that match TRBD2. The sequencing input was PBMCs. CDR3 nucleotide sequence: TGCGCCAGCAGACGAAGAGAGGGGCTAGCGGGTATCACAGATACGCAGTATTTT. Translated, it gives CASRRREGLAGITDTQYF.